This T cell receptor (beta chain) was identified in a study of cytomegalovirus exposure and HLA in healthy donors. CDR3 length: 14 amino acids. V was pared by 2 bases and J by 4 bases, with 3 bases of the junction left unmatched. CDR1 and CDR2 from the germline V gene are SGHNT and YYREEE (reference sequence). At sampling all donors were nominally healthy, likely with unrecorded immune exposures. This PCR relied on a set of 60 Vbeta primers and 13 Jbeta primers. Generated by immunoSEQ multiplex PCR, the TCRdb table keeps only in-frame clones and is missing some. The sample contains nearly 95,000 clones, 6.5% to 8% of which appear only once. Points on this clone: What it binds is unknown.

Study findings and constraints: The classifier was said to identify cytomegalovirus status with high specificity and sensitivity. In a later analysis, common viral pathogens appeared linked to several of the most significant clusters. Donors belonging to an Asian-associated ancestry cluster reportedly showed fewer N-insertions in productive TCRs than the 666-donor mean, according to what a later analysis found.

The sample comprised PBMCs. This clonotype originated in a man in his fifties or sixties in good health and CMV-seronegative. The chain links TRBV5-4 to TRBJ1-1; 9 nucleotides match TRBD1. The CDR3 here is CASSFPGQGTEAFF. CDR3 sequence (DNA): TGTGCCAGCAGCTTTCCGGGACAGGGCACTGAAGCTTTCTTT.